The 14 T cell receptor beta chains presented below share a single source sample, sequenced in a study of technical replicates of blood from a handful of donors. Measured with immunoSEQ multiplex PCR; TCRdb has only the in-frame clones, and not every one. The table shows tens of thousands of clones, with about 90% occurring only once. The specimen was T cells isolated from PBMCs. All receptors come from a human donor in good health.

The chain links TRBV21-1 to TRBJ1-1; the D call of TRBD1 is as the table states it, not checked on the DNA. TRBV21-1 is termed a pseudogene. This CDR3 spans 11 amino acids. Written as DNA, the CDR3 is TGTGCCAGGACTGACAGGGGGCGAGCTTTCTTT. Protein sequence: CARTDRGRAFF.

The chain couples TRBV9 to TRBJ2-7; 9 positions agree with TRBD2. After removal of 0 bases from V and 4 bases from J, the junction contained 2 bases not matched to a gene. Per the germline V gene, CDR1 is SGDLS and CDR2 is YYNGEE. CDR3 size: 14 residues. The CDR3 loop reads CASSVGAGGYEQYF. The CDR3 DNA sequence: TGTGCCAGCAGCGTAGGAGCGGGAGGTTACGAGCAGTACTTC.

The chain couples TRBV2 to TRBJ2-5, with TRBD2 matching 8 bases. The CDR3 length is 15 residues. The V gene's germline CDR1 is SNHLY and CDR2 FYNNEI. V shed 6 bases, J shed 5 bases, and the junction held 11 bases outside the gene matches. CDR3 sequence reads: CASRPGLGSRETQYF. The CDR3 DNA follows: TGTGCCAGCAGGCCGGGACTAGGATCCCGGGAGACCCAGTACTTC.

The chain links TRBV9 to TRBJ2-7, with 9 bases matching TRBD1. The germline CDR1 and CDR2 sequences are SGDLS and YYNGEE. The length of the CDR3 is 14 residues. Trimming at V came to 3 bases and at J to 4 bases, leaving 5 bases not matched to a gene. Written as DNA, the CDR3 is TGTGCCAGCAGCGGAGGGACAGGGAAGTACGAGCAGTACTTC. Amino acids: CASSGGTGKYEQYF.

The chain couples TRBV27 to TRBJ1-1; 7 bases align to TRBD1. V shed 3 bases, J shed 3 bases, and the junction held 7 bases outside the gene matches. Germline values: CDR1 MNHEY, CDR2 SMNVEV (reference sequence). The CDR3 consists of 15 residues. CDR3 DNA: TGTGCCAGCAGTTTCGACAGGGAGAAGTACACTGAAGCTTTCTTT. Translating it yields CASSFDREKYTEAFF.

V gene TRBV18 combines with J gene TRBJ2-7; 7 bases map to TRBD2. CDR1 is KGHSH and CDR2 is LQKENI in the germline V gene. Germline trimming cut 5 bases from V and 6 bases from J; bases unmatched to any gene: 13. The length of the CDR3 is 15 residues. CDR3 sequence: CASSAYRDYQSEQYF. The CDR3 DNA reads as TGTGCCAGCTCAGCCTACCGGGACTACCAAAGCGAGCAGTACTTC.

The chain uses TRBV19 and TRBJ2-7; 8 nucleotides align to TRBD1. Per the germline V gene, CDR1 is LNHDA and CDR2 is SQIVND (reference sequence). Losses at the gene ends were 4 bases for V and 7 bases for J; bases not matched to a gene: 3. The CDR3 loop spans 12 amino acids. The CDR3 loop reads CASSNRGLEQYF. The CDR3 DNA reads TGTGCCAGTAGTAACAGGGGGTTAGAGCAGTACTTC.

The chain couples TRBV15 to TRBJ2-1; TRBD2 agrees at 7 bases. Germline V gene sequence: CDR1 LNHNV, CDR2 YYDKDF (reference sequence). Trimming cost V 0 bases and J 7 bases; bases outside gene matches: 12. The CDR3 runs 17 residues. DNA of the CDR3: TGTGCCACCAGCAGAGATTCCATCGGGACTAAGGGTAATGAGCAGTTCTTC. It yields the protein CATSRDSIGTKGNEQFF. The complete variable domain, with remaining parts taken from reference TRBV15 and TRBJ2-1, reads DAMVIQNPRYQVTQFGKPVTLSCSQTLNHNVMYWYQQKSSQAPKLLFHYYDKDFNNEADTPDNFQSRRPNTSFCFLDIRSPGLGDTAMYLCATSRDSIGTKGNEQFFGPGTRLTVL.

The chain couples TRBV27 to TRBJ2-1; 13 bases fit TRBD2. CDR1 is MNHEY and CDR2 is SMNVEV in the germline V gene (reference sequence). This CDR3 contains 16 residues. The junction had 9 bases not matched to a gene; V was cut back by 3 bases and J by 10 bases. CDR3 DNA sequence: TGTGCCAGCAGTTTCGCGGGACTAGCGGGAATTCGAGAGCAGTTCTTC. Its translation: CASSFAGLAGIREQFF.

This clone occurred once. The chain employs TRBV11-3 and TRBJ2-3; 8 bases line up with TRBD2. This CDR3 has 15 amino acids. V trimming: 8 bases; J trimming: 5 bases; junction bases outside the gene matches: 12. The germline V gene encodes CDR1 SGHNT and CDR2 YENEEA. CDR3 nucleotides: TGTGCCAGCCGCAGTTCATACGGGGGGGAAGATACGCAGTATTTT. It encodes CASRSSYGGEDTQYF.

J is TRBJ1-1 and V is TRBV29-1; D is possibly TRBD1 (6 bases). Germline V gene sequence: CDR1 SQVTM, CDR2 ANQGSEA. The V end lost 5 bases, the J end lost 2 bases, and 12 bases lay between the germline ends. The CDR3 sequence is 13 residues long. For the CDR3, the DNA is TGCAGCGTTTCCAGGGGATACAACACTGAAGCTTTCTTT. This translates into CSVSRGYNTEAFF.

The chain recombines TRBV9 with TRBJ1-2, with no clear D. The length of the CDR3 is 14 residues. Trimming left V 2 bases short and J 0 bases short, with 8 bases between. Germline values: CDR1 SGDLS, CDR2 YYNGEE. CDR3 sequence reads: CASSVAVANYGYTF. For the CDR3, the DNA is TGTGCCAGCAGCGTCGCCGTAGCTAACTATGGCTACACCTTC.

A word on this clone: No conserved phenylalanine or tryptophan is present at the end of the CDR3, so a read error is the likely explanation. The limits of the CDR3 on the DNA are not certain, so only TCRdb's listed CDR3 is given. The genes are TRBV9 and TRBJ2-7; the D call of TRBD1 is as the table states it, not checked on the DNA. Germline lookup yields CDR1 SGDLS and CDR2 YYNGEE. Counting both end residues, the CDR3 totals 11 amino acids. The CDR3 sequence: CASSVLGMNPL.

The J gene is TRBJ1-1, the V gene TRBV9; D remains unclear. V shed 2 bases and J shed 1 base, with 6 bases lying between them. The CDR3 length is 13 residues. Germline V gives CDR1 SGDLS, CDR2 YYNGEE. DNA of the CDR3: TGTGCCAGCAGCGTGGGCCCGAACACTGAAGCTTTCTTT. Protein: CASSVGPNTEAFF.